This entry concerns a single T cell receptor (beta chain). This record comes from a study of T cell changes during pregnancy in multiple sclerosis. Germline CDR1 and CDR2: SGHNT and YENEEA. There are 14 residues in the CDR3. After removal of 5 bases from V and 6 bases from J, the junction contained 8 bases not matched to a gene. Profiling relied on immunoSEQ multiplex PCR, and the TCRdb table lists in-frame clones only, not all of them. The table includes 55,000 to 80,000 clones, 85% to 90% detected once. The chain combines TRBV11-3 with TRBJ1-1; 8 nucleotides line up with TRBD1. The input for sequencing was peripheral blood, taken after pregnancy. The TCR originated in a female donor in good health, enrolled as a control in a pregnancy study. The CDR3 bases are TGTGCCAGCAGCCCCCGTAGGACAGGGTCTGAAGCTTTCTTT. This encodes CASSPRRTGSEAFF. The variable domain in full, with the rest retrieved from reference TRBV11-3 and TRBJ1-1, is EAGVVQSPRYKIIEKKQPVAFWCNPISGHNTLYWYLQNLGQGPELLIRYENEEAVDDSQLPKDRFSAERLKGVDSTLKIQPAELGDSAVYLCASSPRRTGSEAFFGQGTRLTVV.